Given below is one T cell receptor (beta chain) in context. What it binds is not known. These data belong to a study of regulatory dendritic cells for organ transplantation. In the study overall: Day 6 dendritic cell cultures were stimulated with LPS.

Study-wide points: Regulatory dendritic cells appeared to expand memory CD8+ clones less than mature ones. The most alloreactive TCR clonotypes were found in resting memory CD8+ cells.

The CDR3 has 14 residues. V lost 3 bases, J lost 2 bases, and 10 bases lay in between. Germline V gene lookup returns CDR1 SNHLY and CDR2 FYNNEI. CFSE-labeled sorted T cells met regulatory or mature dendritic cells for over 4 days. Assay used: immunoSEQ multiplex PCR; TCRdb lists only in-frame clones, some missing. Of around 8,000 clones in the sample, 55% to 80% are singletons; the top ten hold 3.5% to 4.5%. The sequenced sample was memory CD4+ T cells from blood cultured with dendritic cells. Subset of the sample: CD45RO+ memory T cells. This chain joins TRBV2 and TRBJ1-1; D unclear. The sequence derives from a human donor in good health. DNA for the CDR3: TGTGCCAGCAGTGATGAGGGAGGAAACACTGAAGCTTTCTTT. Encoded protein: CASSDEGGNTEAFF.